These T cell receptor beta chains were read from a single sample in a study of blood T cell repertoires in COVID-19. Only in-frame clones appear in the TCRdb table, and some are missing; sequencing was by immunoSEQ multiplex PCR. The sample includes about 82,000 clones, approximately 82% of them seen just once. Sequencing was carried out using peripheral blood. Every receptor here comes from a woman aged 60-75 years with acute or convalescent COVID-19. Each CDR3 is given with its conserved first and last residue. A D gene is named only where the DNA matches it firmly. Not every row has a clone size; where given, it reads once, few, many or a size class.

.	TRBV2	.	TRBJ2-2	TGTGCCAGCAGTGAACAGGGTATTACGATCGGGGAGCTGTTTTTT	CASSEQGITIGELFF
.	TRBV19	.	TRBJ1-2	TGTGCCAGTAGTTTAGTAGGAGCCCCACAGGATGGCTACACCTTC	CASSLVGAPQDGYTF
.	TRBV6-5	.	TRBJ1-1	TGTGCCAGCAGCCCGGGGGGGCAAGGCACTGAAGCTTTCTTT	CASSPGGQGTEAFF
TRBD1	TRBV9	.	TRBJ1-5	TGTGCCAGCAGCGTAGAACCAGGGGGGAATCAGCCCCAGCATTTT	CASSVEPGGNQPQHF
.	TRBV30	.	TRBJ2-1	TGTGCCTGGAGTTTAGAGATCTCCTACAATGAGCAGTTCTTC	CAWSLEISYNEQFF
.	TRBV3-1/TRBV3-2	.	TRBJ1-4	TGTGCCAGCAGCCCCCAGGGATTCGCAACTAATGAAAAACTGTTTTTT	CASSPQGFATNEKLFF
.	TRBV7-9	.	TRBJ2-3	TGTGCCAGCAGATCCGCGATAGGGGGAGATACGCAGTATTTT	CASRSAIGGDTQYF
.	TRBV21-1	.	TRBJ1-2	TGTGCCAGCAGCACCGAACAGGGGGAGCGTGGTGGCTACACCTTC	CASSTEQGERGGYTF
TRBD1	TRBV5-8	.	TRBJ1-5	TGTGCCAGCAGCTCGGGTTACAGGGGACAGGGCAATCAGCCCCAGCATTTT	CASSSGYRGQGNQPQHF
TRBD1	TRBV7-2	few	TRBJ1-1	TGTGCCAGCAATTTCAGGGGGATGAACACTGAAGCTTTCTTT	CASNFRGMNTEAFF
TRBD1	TRBV9	.	TRBJ1-1	TGTGCCAGCAGCGTCGGGACAGGGACTGAAGCTTTCTTT	CASSVGTGTEAFF
.	TRBV7-5	medium-sized	TRBJ2-2	TGTGCCAGAAGCCTTAGGAAGCGGGGGATATACACCGGGGAGCTGTTTTTT	CARSLRKRGIYTGELFF
TRBD1	TRBV9	.	TRBJ2-4	TGTGCCAGCAGCGCGGGACAGGTCGAAAACATTCAGTACTTC	CASSAGQVENIQYF
.	TRBV3-1/TRBV3-2	.	TRBJ2-1	TGTGCCAGCAGCCAAGTCGGGACTGAGGCGGTAGAGTTCTTC	CASSQVGTEAVEFF
TRBD1	TRBV29-1	once	TRBJ2-2	TGCAGCGTTTCGGGACAGGGGGCAGTCGGGGAGCTGTTTTTT	CSVSGQGAVGELFF
TRBD2	TRBV7-8	.	TRBJ2-3	TGTGCCAGCAGCTTCCAGGTGGCTAGCGGGGCCACAGATACGCAGTATTTT	CASSFQVASGATDTQYF
TRBD1	TRBV19	.	TRBJ1-1	TGTGCCAGTAGTTCCAGGGGGGAGAACACTGAAGCTTTCTTT	CASSSRGENTEAFF
TRBD2	TRBV6-6	.	TRBJ2-3	TGTGCCAGCAGCCGGGGGGGGGCCCCAGATACGCAGTATTTT	CASSRGGAPDTQYF
.	TRBV15	.	TRBJ1-4	TGTGCTCCCCTAGGACAGCAACAGACTAATGAAAAACTGTTTTTT	CAPLGQQQTNEKLFF
TRBD1	TRBV3-1/TRBV3-2	.	TRBJ1-2	TGTGCCAGCAGCCAAGATGTAGGACAGGACCACTATGGCTACACCTTC	CASSQDVGQDHYGYTF